These 26 T cell receptor beta chains were sequenced from one sample in a study of blood T cell repertoires in COVID-19. Generated by immunoSEQ multiplex PCR, the TCRdb table keeps only in-frame clones and is missing some. Of about 230,000 clones in the sample, approximately 90% were seen once. Specimen: peripheral blood. The receptors shown here come from a woman in her late teens or twenties who had recovered from COVID-19.

The chain is built from TRBV29-1 and TRBJ1-1; 11 bases are shared with TRBD1. This CDR3 has 14 amino acids. The junction had 8 bases not matched to a gene; V was cut back by 6 bases and J by 5 bases. Germline CDR1 reads SQVTM; CDR2 reads ANQGSEA. The CDR3 region is CSVVGQGAETEAFF. CDR3 bases: TGCAGCGTCGTTGGACAGGGGGCCGAGACTGAAGCTTTCTTT.

V is TRBV10-1 and J is TRBJ2-2; possibly TRBD1 for D (5 bases). V lost 6 bases and J lost 0, with 8 bases in between. From germline, CDR1 is WNHNN and CDR2 SYGVQD (reference sequence). The CDR3 is 14 residues long. This chain's CDR3 is CASSPDTNTGELFF. DNA for the CDR3: TGCGCCAGCAGCCCGGACACGAACACCGGGGAGCTGTTTTTT.

The chain is built from TRBV4-1 and TRBJ2-1; a weak D match, TRBD2 (6 bases). Germline V CDR1 and CDR2: MGHRA, YSYEKL. V lost 7 bases to trimming and J lost 0 bases, with 22 bases between them. The CDR3 has 18 residues. CDR3 residues: CASKQWAVGGLSYNEQFF. The CDR3, as DNA: TGCGCCAGCAAACAATGGGCCGTGGGAGGACTCTCCTACAATGAGCAGTTCTTC.

This clone showed up just a few times. Here the CDR3 reads CAIRGEVGTEAFF. The CDR3 region has the DNA TGTGCCATCCGAGGGGAGGTGGGAACTGAAGCTTTCTTT. V is TRBV10-3 and J is TRBJ1-1; perhaps TRBD1 as D (5 bases). CDR1 and CDR2 from the germline V gene are ENHRY and SYGVKD. The CDR3 is 13 amino acids. Trimming stripped 8 bases from V and 5 bases from J, with 15 bases between.

V and J are TRBV6-5 and TRBJ2-2; 9 nucleotides line up with TRBD1. This CDR3 contains 15 residues. Trimming removed 7 bases from V and 4 bases from J; junction bases left unmatched: 7. The germline gives CDR1 MNHEY, CDR2 SVGAGI. DNA for the CDR3: TGTGCCAGCAAAAGGGACAGGGAGACCACCGGGGAGCTGTTTTTT. This sequence encodes CASKRDRETTGELFF.

This chain uses TRBV19 with TRBJ1-3; D unresolved. V lost 5 bases to trimming and J lost 0 bases, with 8 bases between them. This CDR3 is built from 14 residues. CDR1 LNHDA and CDR2 SQIVND come from the germline V gene (reference sequence). CDR3 nucleotide sequence: TGTGCCAGTAGTCCGGGTTACTCTGGAAACACCATATATTTT. This sequence encodes CASSPGYSGNTIYF.

The CDR3 DNA is TGTGCCAGCAGCCCCGAGGGAGATGAGCAGTTCTTC. It translates to CASSPEGDEQFF. The rearrangement uses TRBV5-4 and TRBJ2-1, with D perhaps TRBD2 (5 bases). Trimming removed 4 bases at V and 8 bases at J, with 10 bases between. Germline V gene data show CDR1 as SGHNT and CDR2 as YYREEE (reference sequence). The CDR3 runs 12 residues.

This clone has a handful of counts. Distinct nucleotide sequences in the sample also encode this CDR3. V and J are TRBV7-3 and TRBJ1-1; tentatively, D is TRBD1 (6 bases). Germline loops: CDR1 SGHTA, CDR2 FQGTGA. The CDR3 length is 14 residues. Trimming took 0 bases from V and 1 from J, leaving 6 bases between them. CDR3 region: CASSLTGGNTEAFF. The DNA for the CDR3 is TGTGCCAGCAGCTTAACAGGGGGGAACACTGAAGCTTTCTTT.

The V call is TRBV27, the J call TRBJ2-1; 7 bases line up with TRBD1. Losses at the gene ends were 6 bases for V and 0 bases for J; bases not matched to a gene: 5. CDR3 length equals 15 residues. Germline CDR1 reads MNHEY; CDR2 reads SMNVEV (reference sequence). The CDR3 loop is CASRLRDSSYNEQFF. CDR3 in DNA: TGTGCCAGCAGACTCCGGGACAGCTCCTACAATGAGCAGTTCTTC.

The J gene is TRBJ2-1, the V gene TRBV11-3; 8 nucleotides line up with TRBD1. This CDR3 is 12 amino acids long. Germline CDR1 reads SGHNT; CDR2 reads YENEEA. V lost 5 bases to trimming and J lost 8 bases; unmatched junction nucleotides: 2. CDR3 protein: CASSGRGHEQFF. DNA of the CDR3: TGTGCCAGCAGCGGCAGGGGGCATGAGCAGTTCTTC.

This clone was seen only once. The CDR3 is CASSLYGGQNTEAFF. CDR3 in DNA: TGTGCCAGCAGTTTATACGGGGGGCAGAACACTGAAGCTTTCTTT. This sequence joins TRBV28 and TRBJ1-1, with D perhaps matching TRBD1 (6 bases). The CDR3 extends over 15 amino acids. The V gene's germline CDR1 is MDHEN and CDR2 SYDVKM. Trimming took off 1 base at V and 1 base at J, with 10 bases between the two ends.

The chain carries TRBV19 and TRBJ2-7; maybe TRBD1 (5 bases). The CDR3 has 15 residues. V lost 4 bases, J lost 4 bases, and 17 bases lay in between. Germline V gene data show CDR1 as LNHDA and CDR2 as SQIVND (reference sequence). The CDR3 loop is CASSNALRDPYEQYF. In nucleotides, the CDR3 is TGTGCCAGTAGTAACGCCCTCAGGGATCCGTACGAGCAGTACTTC.

This rearrangement joins TRBV4-3 to TRBJ1-4, with TRBD1 identical over 9 bases. The CDR3 spans 16 residues. CDR1 LGHNA and CDR2 YSLEER come from the germline V gene. V shed 3 bases and J 1 base; nucleotides not matched to a gene: 3. The CDR3: CASSHGTGRTNEKLFF. In DNA form, the CDR3 reads TGCGCCAGCAGCCACGGGACAGGGAGAACTAATGAAAAACTGTTTTTT.

The V and J genes are TRBV19 and TRBJ1-2; 9 nucleotides align to TRBD1. Germline CDR1 reads LNHDA; CDR2 reads SQIVND (reference sequence). The junction had 10 bases not matched to a gene; V was cut back by 8 bases and J by 3 bases. The CDR3 has 15 amino acids. Written as DNA, the CDR3 is TGTGCCAGTGCGGCTCTGGGACAGGGAGACTATGGCTACACCTTC. It codes for CASAALGQGDYGYTF.

This clone came up a few times. V and J are TRBV30 and TRBJ2-7; 9 nucleotides match TRBD1. CDR1 and CDR2 (germline): GTSNPN, SVGIG (reference sequence). J gave up 6 bases and V 4 bases, and 13 bases lay outside the gene matches. CDR3 size: 15 residues. Written as DNA, the CDR3 is TGTGCCTGGACCACCGCCGGGACAGGGTCGGCCGAGCAGTACTTC. This encodes CAWTTAGTGSAEQYF.

The sample holds one count of this clone. This chain joins TRBV3-1 (or the pseudogene TRBV3-2) and TRBJ2-5, with TRBD1 as a possible D gene (5 bases). V lost 4 bases and J lost 2, with 11 bases in between. This CDR3 contains 14 residues. Germline V gene data show CDR1 as LGHDT and CDR2 as YNNKEL (reference sequence). The CDR3 region is CASSPWKGQETQYF. The CDR3 DNA sequence: TGTGCCAGCAGCCCTTGGAAGGGGCAAGAGACCCAGTACTTC.

The chain uses TRBV5-1 and TRBJ2-2, with 11 bases matching TRBD2. The V gene end was trimmed by 0 bases and the J gene end by 7 bases; junction bases not matched to a gene: 5. The CDR3 length is 16 residues. Germline CDR1 SGHRS, CDR2 YFSETQ. This chain's CDR3 is CASSLVLAGAGGELFF. In nucleotides, the CDR3 is TGCGCCAGCAGCTTGGTACTAGCGGGAGCGGGCGGGGAGCTGTTTTTT.

The genes are TRBV25-1 and TRBJ2-7; no definite D call. The ends were cut back, 5 bases at V and 6 bases at J, with 20 bases in the middle. Germline CDR1 is MGHDK and CDR2 is SYGVNS. The CDR3 runs 15 residues. The CDR3 here is CASSPLERRLGEQYF. The CDR3 DNA sequence: TGTGCCAGCAGTCCGCTAGAAAGGCGGCTCGGCGAGCAGTACTTC.

V usage is TRBV5-1 and J usage is TRBJ2-7, with TRBD2 matching 13 bases. Germline loops: CDR1 SGHRS, CDR2 YFSETQ. This CDR3 contains 18 residues. V dropped 3 bases and J dropped 3; count of bases not matched to a gene: 12. CDR3 in DNA: TGCGCCAGCAGCTCAATCGAGACTAGCGGGAGGTTTTTCTACGAGCAGTACTTC. Translated, it gives CASSSIETSGRFFYEQYF.

Note on this clone: This specimen includes other DNA sequences encoding the same CDR3. This rearrangement joins TRBV10-2 to TRBJ2-7, with 9 bases aligning to TRBD1. V lost 5 bases to trimming and J lost 2 bases; unmatched junction nucleotides: 4. The CDR3 sequence is 14 residues long. Germline CDR1 and CDR2: WSHSY and SAAADI. CDR3 coding DNA: TGCGCCAGCAGTCCGGGACAGGGACCCTACGAGCAGTACTTC. It translates to CASSPGQGPYEQYF.

The chain uses TRBV28 and TRBJ2-2; tentatively, D is TRBD2 (7 bases). CDR3 length: 15 amino acids. Per the germline V gene, CDR1 is MDHEN and CDR2 is SYDVKM. Trimming took 10 bases from V and 5 from J, leaving 20 bases between them. Written as DNA, the CDR3 is TGTGCCATCGAGGGGGGGCGCCGGCGAACCGGGGAGCTGTTTTTT. Its protein is CAIEGGRRRTGELFF.

This sequence joins TRBV7-9 and TRBJ2-1; 9 nucleotides align to TRBD2. CDR3 length: 16 residues. Per germline, CDR1 SEHNR and CDR2 FQNEAQ (reference sequence). V lost 5 bases, J lost 5 bases, and 10 bases stayed unmatched. CDR3 nucleotide sequence: TGTGCCAGCAGCGACCGAGCGGGAGGAGTTAACAATGAGCAGTTCTTC. It is translated as CASSDRAGGVNNEQFF.

CDR3 residues: CASSTAAHEQYF. In DNA, the CDR3 is TGTGCCAGCAGTACGGCGGCTCACGAGCAGTACTTC. J is TRBJ2-7 and V is TRBV27; D is unclear. This CDR3 is 12 amino acids long. Between the trimmed V and J ends, which lost 5 bases and 5 bases, there was a span of 10 bases. Looked up from germline, CDR1 is MNHEY and CDR2 is SMNVEV (reference sequence).

The chain couples TRBV4-1 to TRBJ2-3; D is perhaps TRBD1 (7 bases). The CDR3 extends over 17 amino acids. V lost 5 bases to trimming and J lost 6 bases, with 24 bases between them. The germline CDR1 and CDR2 sequences are MGHRA and YSYEKL. The CDR3 sequence: CASSFGPTGRRPDTQYF. CDR3 coding DNA: TGCGCCAGCAGCTTTGGTCCGACAGGGAGGAGACCGGATACGCAGTATTTT.

The V gene is TRBV13, the J gene TRBJ2-1, with 14 nucleotides matching TRBD2. Germline V gene data show CDR1 as PRHDT and CDR2 as FYEKMQ (reference sequence). Trimming at V came to 5 bases and at J to 6 bases, leaving 3 bases not matched to a gene. The CDR3 loop spans 15 amino acids. CDR3 region: CASSAGLAGANEQFF. CDR3 DNA: TGTGCCAGCAGCGCGGGACTAGCGGGAGCCAATGAGCAGTTCTTC.

The CDR3 DNA reads as TGTGCCAGCAGTTTAACGCGGGAGCGTAACAATGAGCAGTTCTTC. Residues: CASSLTRERNNEQFF. This chain connects TRBV27 to TRBJ2-1; 7 nucleotides align to TRBD2. This CDR3 is built from 15 residues. Per germline, CDR1 MNHEY and CDR2 SMNVEV (reference sequence). V lost 2 bases and J lost 5; bases outside the gene matches: 6.